The rows below give T cell receptor beta chains drawn from one sample of a study of T cells in Graves' hyperthyroidism and ophthalmopathy. TCRdb processed the multiplex PCR reads anew with MiXCR; each CDR3 protein has one entry. Counted here are about 600,000 distinct CDR3 sequences, 16% occurring once; the ten biggest clones make up under 3.5%. Material for sequencing was blood. Every receptor here comes from a woman in her thirties or forties with Graves' ophthalmopathy. Both conserved end residues are part of each CDR3. Each record gives: J gene, D gene, clone size, V gene, CDR3 protein, CDR3 DNA. D genes are given only for firm matches. A clone size is listed for some rows: how often the clone was seen (once, few, many), or a class if it is expanded.

j_gene: TRBJ2-7
d_gene: TRBD2
abundance: NA
v_gene: TRBV6-1
CDR3aa: CASTRTSGRYEQYF
CDR3nt: TGTGCCAGCACTCGGACTAGCGGGAGGTACGAGCAGTACTTC

j_gene: TRBJ2-3
d_gene: TRBD1
abundance: NA
v_gene: TRBV29-1
CDR3aa: CSVRSLDRDPDTQYF
CDR3nt: TGCAGCGTCAGATCCCTGGACAGGGACCCAGATACGCAGTATTTT

j_gene: TRBJ1-6
d_gene: NA
abundance: many
v_gene: TRBV20-1
CDR3aa: CSARDGGYNSPLHF
CDR3nt: TGCAGTGCTAGAGATGGTGGTTATAATTCACCCCTCCACTTT

j_gene: TRBJ2-3
d_gene: TRBD2
abundance: many
v_gene: TRBV7-2
CDR3aa: CASSLGGLAGADTQYF
CDR3nt: TGTGCCAGCAGCTTAGGGGGACTAGCGGGAGCAGATACGCAGTATTTT

j_gene: TRBJ1-1
d_gene: NA
abundance: few
v_gene: TRBV6-6
CDR3aa: CASSYQAGLVNTEAFF
CDR3nt: TGTGCCAGCAGTTACCAAGCAGGGCTGGTTAACACTGAAGCTTTCTTT

j_gene: TRBJ2-2
d_gene: TRBD1
abundance: once
v_gene: TRBV2
CDR3aa: CASSWDRGNTGELFF
CDR3nt: TGTGCCAGCAGTTGGGACAGGGGGAACACCGGGGAGCTGTTTTTT

j_gene: TRBJ2-7
d_gene: NA
abundance: many
v_gene: TRBV30
CDR3aa: CAWSTWGFLYEQYF
CDR3nt: TGTGCCTGGAGTACGTGGGGATTCCTCTACGAGCAGTACTTC

j_gene: TRBJ1-5
d_gene: NA
abundance: many
v_gene: TRBV6-1
CDR3aa: CASSEGDGSNQPQHF
CDR3nt: TGTGCCAGCAGTGAGGGGGACGGTAGCAATCAGCCCCAGCATTTT

j_gene: TRBJ1-2
d_gene: NA
abundance: many
v_gene: TRBV6-1
CDR3aa: CASIGIDLNYGYTF
CDR3nt: TGTGCCAGCATAGGTATCGACTTAAACTATGGCTACACCTTC

j_gene: TRBJ2-5
d_gene: TRBD2
abundance: many
v_gene: TRBV7-9
CDR3aa: CASTREEETQYF
CDR3nt: TGTGCCAGCACCCGGGAGGAAGAGACCCAGTACTTC

j_gene: TRBJ2-1
d_gene: NA
abundance: few
v_gene: TRBV6-4
CDR3aa: CASSVRDNNEQFF
CDR3nt: TGTGCCAGCAGTGTAAGGGATAACAATGAGCAGTTCTTC

j_gene: TRBJ2-7
d_gene: NA
abundance: NA
v_gene: TRBV30
CDR3aa: CAWGRSYEQYF
CDR3nt: TGTGCCTGGGGCCGTTCCTACGAGCAGTACTTC

j_gene: TRBJ2-1
d_gene: NA
abundance: many
v_gene: TRBV5-1
CDR3aa: CASSLVVGNEQFF
CDR3nt: TGCGCCAGCAGCTTGGTCGTTGGCAATGAGCAGTTCTTC

j_gene: TRBJ2-5
d_gene: NA
abundance: NA
v_gene: TRBV20-1
CDR3aa: CSAIDVGTQYF
CDR3nt: TGCAGTGCTATCGACGTAGGGACCCAGTACTTC

j_gene: TRBJ2-1
d_gene: NA
abundance: few
v_gene: TRBV11-2
CDR3aa: CASSSPGGLYNEQFF
CDR3nt: TGTGCCAGCAGCTCCCCCGGGGGACTCTACAATGAGCAGTTCTTC

j_gene: TRBJ2-7
d_gene: NA
abundance: few
v_gene: TRBV5-1
CDR3aa: CASSSFGAAAYEQYF
CDR3nt: TGCGCCAGCAGCTCCTTCGGAGCCGCCGCCTACGAGCAGTACTTC

j_gene: TRBJ2-5
d_gene: NA
abundance: NA
v_gene: TRBV20-1
CDR3aa: CSARDALGQETQYF
CDR3nt: TGCAGTGCTAGAGACGCATTAGGGCAAGAGACCCAGTACTTC

j_gene: TRBJ2-7
d_gene: NA
abundance: NA
v_gene: TRBV15
CDR3aa: CATSREGGNSYEQYF
CDR3nt: TGTGCCACCAGCAGAGAAGGCGGAAACTCCTACGAGCAGTACTTC

j_gene: TRBJ1-2
d_gene: NA
abundance: many
v_gene: TRBV6-1
CDR3aa: CASKGFRAVGYGYTF
CDR3nt: TGTGCCAGCAAAGGATTCAGGGCAGTCGGCTATGGCTACACCTTC

j_gene: TRBJ2-1
d_gene: NA
abundance: NA
v_gene: TRBV4-2
CDR3aa: CASAERERGTNNEQFF
CDR3nt: TGTGCCAGCGCCGAACGAGAAAGGGGTACTAACAATGAGCAGTTCTTC

j_gene: TRBJ1-4
d_gene: NA
abundance: many
v_gene: TRBV2
CDR3aa: CASSERGAAEKLFF
CDR3nt: TGTGCCAGCAGTGAGAGGGGGGCTGCGGAAAAACTGTTTTTT

j_gene: TRBJ1-2
d_gene: NA
abundance: NA
v_gene: TRBV27
CDR3aa: CASSLLGGISGYTF
CDR3nt: TGTGCCAGCAGTTTGTTGGGAGGGATCAGTGGCTACACCTTC

j_gene: TRBJ1-1
d_gene: NA
abundance: many
v_gene: TRBV20-1
CDR3aa: CSARDGRPEAFF
CDR3nt: TGCAGTGCTAGAGACGGCAGACCTGAAGCTTTCTTT

j_gene: TRBJ1-1
d_gene: NA
abundance: few
v_gene: TRBV5-4
CDR3aa: CASSLRGKAEAFF
CDR3nt: TGTGCCAGCAGCTTGAGAGGGAAGGCTGAAGCTTTCTTT

j_gene: TRBJ2-7
d_gene: TRBD1
abundance: few
v_gene: TRBV20-1
CDR3aa: CSASEGTGGRYEQYF
CDR3nt: TGCAGTGCTAGCGAGGGTACAGGGGGCAGGTACGAGCAGTACTTC

j_gene: TRBJ1-5
d_gene: NA
abundance: many
v_gene: TRBV6-1
CDR3aa: CASSEARAVNQPQHF
CDR3nt: TGTGCCAGCAGTGAAGCAAGGGCGGTGAATCAGCCCCAGCATTTT

j_gene: TRBJ1-3
d_gene: NA
abundance: few
v_gene: TRBV10-2
CDR3aa: CASSGLQTSSGNTIYF
CDR3nt: TGCGCCAGCAGTGGTTTACAGACTTCCTCTGGAAACACCATATATTTT

j_gene: TRBJ2-2
d_gene: TRBD2
abundance: NA
v_gene: TRBV20-1
CDR3aa: CSARGLAGAYTGELFF
CDR3nt: TGCAGTGCTAGAGGCCTAGCGGGGGCCTACACCGGGGAGCTGTTTTTT

j_gene: TRBJ1-5
d_gene: NA
abundance: few
v_gene: TRBV19
CDR3aa: CASSPRNQPQHF
CDR3nt: TGTGCCAGTAGTCCTCGAAATCAGCCCCAGCATTTT

j_gene: TRBJ2-7
d_gene: TRBD2
abundance: few
v_gene: TRBV10-1
CDR3aa: CASSESTGGLYEQYF
CDR3nt: TGCGCCAGCAGTGAGTCGACGGGAGGCCTCTACGAGCAGTACTTC

j_gene: TRBJ2-1
d_gene: NA
abundance: many
v_gene: TRBV20-1
CDR3aa: CSARGVGGKEQFF
CDR3nt: TGCAGTGCTAGGGGAGTGGGAGGAAAGGAGCAGTTCTTC

j_gene: TRBJ2-7
d_gene: TRBD1
abundance: NA
v_gene: TRBV12-3/TRBV12-4
CDR3aa: CASSKASGGPREQYF
CDR3nt: TGTGCCAGCAGCAAAGCTTCAGGGGGCCCTCGAGAGCAGTACTTC

j_gene: TRBJ1-1
d_gene: NA
abundance: NA
v_gene: TRBV6-5
CDR3aa: CASSYTIHTEAFF
CDR3nt: TGTGCCAGCAGTTACACTATCCACACTGAAGCTTTCTTT

j_gene: TRBJ2-1
d_gene: TRBD2
abundance: NA
v_gene: TRBV6-5
CDR3aa: CASSYLRTSGGRNEQFF
CDR3nt: TGTGCCAGCAGTTACTTGAGGACTAGCGGGGGGAGAAATGAGCAGTTCTTC

j_gene: TRBJ2-1
d_gene: NA
abundance: many
v_gene: TRBV11-2
CDR3aa: CASSLFMSLSSYNEQFF
CDR3nt: TGTGCCAGCAGCTTATTTATGTCCTTAAGCTCCTACAATGAGCAGTTCTTC

j_gene: TRBJ2-7
d_gene: NA
abundance: many
v_gene: TRBV6-6
CDR3aa: CASSYSTGSPYEQYF
CDR3nt: TGTGCCAGCAGTTACTCGACTGGGTCCCCCTACGAGCAGTACTTC

j_gene: TRBJ2-2
d_gene: NA
abundance: NA
v_gene: TRBV19
CDR3aa: CASRRTPEGNTGELFF
CDR3nt: TGTGCCAGTAGGCGGACACCGGAGGGGAACACCGGGGAGCTGTTTTTT

j_gene: TRBJ1-1
d_gene: NA
abundance: many
v_gene: TRBV3-1
CDR3aa: CASSPRGTEAFF
CDR3nt: TGTGCCAGCAGCCCTCGGGGAACTGAAGCTTTCTTT

j_gene: TRBJ2-7
d_gene: TRBD2
abundance: NA
v_gene: TRBV20-1
CDR3aa: CSASSGTSGRVGKQYF
CDR3nt: TGCAGTGCTTCTTCCGGGACTAGCGGGAGGGTGGGAAAGCAGTACTTC

j_gene: TRBJ2-5
d_gene: NA
abundance: NA
v_gene: TRBV29-1
CDR3aa: CSGGYQETQYF
CDR3nt: TGCAGCGGGGGTTACCAAGAGACCCAGTACTTC

j_gene: TRBJ2-3
d_gene: NA
abundance: many
v_gene: TRBV5-1
CDR3aa: CASSLILGRSDTQYF
CDR3nt: TGCGCCAGCAGCCTCATCCTCGGACGGTCAGATACGCAGTATTTT

j_gene: TRBJ2-3
d_gene: NA
abundance: many
v_gene: TRBV3-1
CDR3aa: CASSRRRESTDTQYF
CDR3nt: TGTGCCAGCAGTCGGCGGCGGGAAAGCACAGATACGCAGTATTTT

j_gene: TRBJ1-2
d_gene: NA
abundance: many
v_gene: TRBV30
CDR3aa: CAWSTMQDGYTF
CDR3nt: TGTGCCTGGAGCACAATGCAGGATGGCTACACCTTC

j_gene: TRBJ2-7
d_gene: NA
abundance: many
v_gene: TRBV2
CDR3aa: CASSEAPILYEQYF
CDR3nt: TGTGCCAGCAGTGAAGCCCCTATCCTATACGAGCAGTACTTC

j_gene: TRBJ2-7
d_gene: NA
abundance: few
v_gene: TRBV2
CDR3aa: CASRRTGSEQYF
CDR3nt: TGTGCCAGCAGGAGAACAGGGTCCGAGCAGTACTTC

j_gene: TRBJ2-5
d_gene: NA
abundance: few
v_gene: TRBV6-1
CDR3aa: CAIKTNLQETQYF
CDR3nt: TGTGCCATCAAGACTAACCTCCAAGAGACCCAGTACTTC

j_gene: TRBJ1-1
d_gene: NA
abundance: many
v_gene: TRBV29-1
CDR3aa: CSVGEGLNTEAFF
CDR3nt: TGCAGCGTTGGGGAGGGCCTGAACACTGAAGCTTTCTTT

j_gene: TRBJ1-5
d_gene: NA
abundance: NA
v_gene: TRBV10-2
CDR3aa: CASGRMPQHF
CDR3nt: TGCGCCAGCGGCCGTATGCCCCAGCATTTT

j_gene: TRBJ2-5
d_gene: NA
abundance: few
v_gene: TRBV5-1
CDR3aa: CASSLTAVQETQYF
CDR3nt: TGCGCCAGCAGCTTGACAGCGGTTCAAGAGACCCAGTACTTC

j_gene: TRBJ2-1
d_gene: NA
abundance: NA
v_gene: TRBV10-2
CDR3aa: CASLNRLVGVPEQFF
CDR3nt: TGCGCCAGCCTGAATAGGCTAGTGGGAGTTCCTGAGCAGTTCTTC

j_gene: TRBJ2-7
d_gene: NA
abundance: many
v_gene: TRBV5-1
CDR3aa: CASSIRLDYEQYF
CDR3nt: TGCGCCAGCAGCATCAGACTAGACTACGAGCAGTACTTC

j_gene: TRBJ2-1
d_gene: TRBD2
abundance: few
v_gene: TRBV28
CDR3aa: CASMSIFGTSGSMLNEQFF
CDR3nt: TGTGCCAGCATGTCGATATTCGGGACTAGCGGGAGTATGCTCAATGAGCAGTTCTTC

j_gene: TRBJ2-3
d_gene: NA
abundance: many
v_gene: TRBV5-5
CDR3aa: CASSLSSMGGRTDTQYF
CDR3nt: TGTGCCAGCAGCTTGAGTTCCATGGGAGGCCGCACAGATACGCAGTATTTT

j_gene: TRBJ1-3
d_gene: NA
abundance: many
v_gene: TRBV2
CDR3aa: CASSGQLSGNTIYF
CDR3nt: TGTGCCAGCAGCGGACAGCTCTCTGGAAACACCATATATTTT

j_gene: TRBJ1-5
d_gene: TRBD1
abundance: few
v_gene: TRBV19
CDR3aa: CASSAGTGYSNQPQHF
CDR3nt: TGTGCCAGTAGTGCCGGGACAGGTTATAGCAATCAGCCCCAGCATTTT

j_gene: TRBJ2-1
d_gene: TRBD2
abundance: few
v_gene: TRBV20-1
CDR3aa: CSASLAGDEQFF
CDR3nt: TGCAGTGCTAGTCTAGCGGGAGATGAGCAGTTCTTC

j_gene: TRBJ2-1
d_gene: TRBD2
abundance: few
v_gene: TRBV6-1
CDR3aa: CASSYSGGRDEQFF
CDR3nt: TGTGCCAGCAGTTACAGCGGGGGGCGAGATGAGCAGTTCTTC

j_gene: TRBJ1-3
d_gene: NA
abundance: NA
v_gene: TRBV18
CDR3aa: CASSLALDSGNTIYF
CDR3nt: TGTGCCAGCTCGCTGGCCTTAGACTCTGGAAACACCATATATTTT